The subject of this entry is one T cell receptor (beta chain). No antigen is known for it. The germline gives CDR1 SGHRS, CDR2 YFSETQ. V shed 4 bases and J 0 bases; nucleotides not matched to a gene: 8. There are 17 residues in the CDR3. The source of the sample is a study of CD8 T cells in Susac syndrome. At the level of the study: Patients with Susac syndrome had blood drawn and were at that point therapy-naive, on corticosteroids, or on intravenous immunoglobulin alone. Study-wide results and caveats: The CD4+ T cell repertoires from Susac syndrome exhibited no clonal expansion. The number of individuals included in the study's TCR sequencing and HLA analysis was acknowledged as relatively small.

With random hexamers, roughly 0.5 to 1 ug RNA was reverse transcribed. The amplification used immunoSEQ multiplex PCR on TCR beta CDR3; it spanned 54 Vbeta and 13 Jbeta. A single record per CDR3 protein comes from TCRdb applying MiXCR to the immunoSEQ multiplex PCR reads. The sample yields under 200,000 distinct CDR3 sequences, approximately 94% seen once. The TCR originated in a human donor with Susac syndrome. The rearrangement joins TRBV5-1 to TRBJ2-4; TRBD1 matches 9 bases. Sequences were obtained from CD4+ T cells from PBMCs. The chain's CDR3 is CASSPGRTGAAKNIQYF. For the CDR3, the DNA is TGCGCCAGCAGCCCGGGGCGGACAGGGGCAGCCAAAAACATTCAGTACTTC. The full variable domain, rest sourced from reference TRBV5-1 and TRBJ2-4, is KAGVTQTPRYLIKTRGQQVTLSCSPISGHRSVSWYQQTPGQGLQFLFEYFSETQRNKGNFPGRFSGRQFSNSRSEMNVSTLELGDSALYLCASSPGRTGAAKNIQYFGAGTRLSVL.